This T cell receptor (beta chain) appears in the sequencing data of a study of cytomegalovirus exposure and HLA in healthy donors. Looked up from germline, CDR1 is SGDLS and CDR2 is YYNGEE. The CDR3 contains 15 residues. V lost 0 bases to trimming and J lost 5 bases, with 13 bases between them. A note on this clone: Its antigen remains unidentified.

General study points: The productive fraction for most TCR beta V segments was about 87% or about 30% in an earlier analysis. Rarity marked most TCR sequences, yet some public TCRs occurred in many donors. TRBV6-2, TRBV6-3 and other indistinguishable V segments were excluded.

The PCR made use of 60 Vbeta and 13 Jbeta primers. Sequenced by immunoSEQ multiplex PCR; TCRdb stores in-frame clones only, minus some. The repertoire includes 100,000 to 150,000 clones, 75% to 85% of them detected once, and less than 10% sits in the top ten. J is TRBJ2-3 and V is TRBV9; D may be TRBD2 (5 bases). The receptor was derived from a woman between 45 and 60 years old in good health and CMV-seropositive. Sequencing input: PBMCs. The CDR3, as DNA: TGTGCCAGCAGCGTAGGAGGGCCCTTCGGAGATACGCAGTATTTT. Amino acids: CASSVGGPFGDTQYF.